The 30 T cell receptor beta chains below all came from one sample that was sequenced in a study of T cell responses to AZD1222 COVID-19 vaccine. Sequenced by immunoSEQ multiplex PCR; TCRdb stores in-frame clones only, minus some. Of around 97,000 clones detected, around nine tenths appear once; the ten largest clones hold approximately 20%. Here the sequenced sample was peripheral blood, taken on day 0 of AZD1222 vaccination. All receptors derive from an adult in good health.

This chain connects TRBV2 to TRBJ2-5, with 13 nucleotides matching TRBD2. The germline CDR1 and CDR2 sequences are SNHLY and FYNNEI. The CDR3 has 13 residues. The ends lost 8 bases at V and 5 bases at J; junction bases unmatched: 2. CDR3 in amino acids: CASGTSGTETQYF. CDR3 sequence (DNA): TGTGCCAGCGGGACTAGCGGGACGGAGACCCAGTACTTC.

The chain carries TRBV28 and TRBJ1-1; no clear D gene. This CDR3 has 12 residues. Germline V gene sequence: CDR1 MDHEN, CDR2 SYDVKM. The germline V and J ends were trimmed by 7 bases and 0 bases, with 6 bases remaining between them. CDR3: CASMPLNTEAFF. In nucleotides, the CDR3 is TGTGCCAGCATGCCGTTGAACACTGAAGCTTTCTTT.

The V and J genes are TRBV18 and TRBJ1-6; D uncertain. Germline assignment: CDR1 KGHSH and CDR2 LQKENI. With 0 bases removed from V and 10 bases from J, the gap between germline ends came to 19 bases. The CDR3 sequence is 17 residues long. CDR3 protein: CASSPPNGAAGRSPLHF. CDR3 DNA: TGTGCCAGCTCACCACCGAACGGCGCGGCGGGAAGGTCACCCCTCCACTTT.

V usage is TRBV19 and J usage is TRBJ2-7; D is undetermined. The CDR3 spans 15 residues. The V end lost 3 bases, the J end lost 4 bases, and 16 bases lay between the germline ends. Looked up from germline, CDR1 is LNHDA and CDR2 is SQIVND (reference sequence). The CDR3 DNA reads TGTGCCAGTAGTATTGATGTGGGCATCTCTTACGAGCAGTACTTC. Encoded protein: CASSIDVGISYEQYF.

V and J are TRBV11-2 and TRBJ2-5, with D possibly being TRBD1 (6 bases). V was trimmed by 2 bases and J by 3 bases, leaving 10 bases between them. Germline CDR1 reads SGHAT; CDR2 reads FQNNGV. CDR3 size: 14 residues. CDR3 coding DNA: TGTGCCAGCAGCTTAAATACAGGGAAAGAGACCCAGTACTTC. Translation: CASSLNTGKETQYF.

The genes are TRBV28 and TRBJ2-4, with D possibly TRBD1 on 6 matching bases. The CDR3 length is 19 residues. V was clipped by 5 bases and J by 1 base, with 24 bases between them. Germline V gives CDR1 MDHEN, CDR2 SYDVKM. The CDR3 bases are TGTGCCAGCAGTCGGTCTAGGACGCACAGGGCCTTGGCCAAAAACATTCAGTACTTC. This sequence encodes CASSRSRTHRALAKNIQYF.

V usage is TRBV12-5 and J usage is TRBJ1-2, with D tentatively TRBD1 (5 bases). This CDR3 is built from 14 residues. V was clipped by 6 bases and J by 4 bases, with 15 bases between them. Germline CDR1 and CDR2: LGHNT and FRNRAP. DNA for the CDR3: TGTGCTAGTGGCACCGGGACGGCCATCTATGGCTACACCTTC. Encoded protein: CASGTGTAIYGYTF.

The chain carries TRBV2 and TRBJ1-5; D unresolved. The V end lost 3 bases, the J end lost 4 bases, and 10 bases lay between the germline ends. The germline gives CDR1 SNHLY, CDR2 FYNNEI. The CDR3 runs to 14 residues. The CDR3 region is CASSDNYLNQPQHF. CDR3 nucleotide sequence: TGTGCCAGCAGTGATAACTACCTAAATCAGCCCCAGCATTTT. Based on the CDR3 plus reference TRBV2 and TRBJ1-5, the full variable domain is EPEVTQTPSHQVTQMGQEVILRCVPISNHLYFYWYRQILGQKVEFLVSFYNNEISEKSEIFDDQFSVERPDGSNFTLKIRSTKLEDSAMYFCASSDNYLNQPQHFGDGTRLSIL.

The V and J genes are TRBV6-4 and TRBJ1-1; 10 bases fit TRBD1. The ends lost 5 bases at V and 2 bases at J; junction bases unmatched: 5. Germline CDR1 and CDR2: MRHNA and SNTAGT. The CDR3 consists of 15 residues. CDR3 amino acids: CASSSGTGVNTEAFF. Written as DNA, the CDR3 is TGTGCCAGCAGTAGCGGGACAGGGGTTAACACTGAAGCTTTCTTT.

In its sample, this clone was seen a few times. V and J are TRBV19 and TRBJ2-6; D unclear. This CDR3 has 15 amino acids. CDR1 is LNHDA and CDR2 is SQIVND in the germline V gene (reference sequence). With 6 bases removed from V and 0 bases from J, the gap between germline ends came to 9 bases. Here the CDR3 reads CASRPSDSGANVLTF. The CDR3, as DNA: TGTGCCAGTAGACCGTCCGACTCTGGGGCCAACGTCCTGACTTTC.

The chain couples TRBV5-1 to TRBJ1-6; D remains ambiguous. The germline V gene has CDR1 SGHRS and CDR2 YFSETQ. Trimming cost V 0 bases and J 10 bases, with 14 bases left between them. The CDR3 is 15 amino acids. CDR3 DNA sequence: TGCGCCAGCAGCTTGGACGGAGAACGGTTATCACCCCTCCACTTT. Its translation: CASSLDGERLSPLHF.

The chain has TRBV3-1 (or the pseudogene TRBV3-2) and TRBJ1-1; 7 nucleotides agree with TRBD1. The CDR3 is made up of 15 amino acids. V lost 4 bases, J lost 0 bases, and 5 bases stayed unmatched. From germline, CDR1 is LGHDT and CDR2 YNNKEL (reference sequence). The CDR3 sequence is CASSPLGQLNTEAFF. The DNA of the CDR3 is TGTGCCAGCAGCCCATTGGGACAGCTGAACACTGAAGCTTTCTTT.

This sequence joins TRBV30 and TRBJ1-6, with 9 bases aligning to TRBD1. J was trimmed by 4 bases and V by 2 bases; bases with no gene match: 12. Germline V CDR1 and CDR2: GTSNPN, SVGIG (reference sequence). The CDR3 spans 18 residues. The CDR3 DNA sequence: TGTGCCTGGAGTCGAAAACCGGGACAGGGCCCTTATAATTCACCCCTCCACTTT. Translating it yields CAWSRKPGQGPYNSPLHF.

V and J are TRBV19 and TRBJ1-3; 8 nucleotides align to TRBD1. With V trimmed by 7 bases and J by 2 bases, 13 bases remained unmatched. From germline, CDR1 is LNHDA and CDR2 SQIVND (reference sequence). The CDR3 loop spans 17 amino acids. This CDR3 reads CASTSLGRTGTGNTIYF. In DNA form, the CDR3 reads TGTGCCAGTACCTCATTAGGTCGGACAGGGACTGGAAACACCATATATTTT.

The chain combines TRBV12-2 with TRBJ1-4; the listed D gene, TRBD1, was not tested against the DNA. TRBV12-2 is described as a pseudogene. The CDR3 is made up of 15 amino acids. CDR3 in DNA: TGTGCAAGTCGCGATACCGGGACAGGAATTGAAAAACTGTTTTTT. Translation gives CASRDTGTGIEKLFF.

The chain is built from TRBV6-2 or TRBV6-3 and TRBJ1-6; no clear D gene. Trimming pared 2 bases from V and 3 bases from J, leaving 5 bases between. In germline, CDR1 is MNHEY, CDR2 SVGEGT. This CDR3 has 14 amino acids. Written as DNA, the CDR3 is TGTGCCAGCAGTTACGGTAGCTATAATTCACCCCTCCACTTT. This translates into CASSYGSYNSPLHF.

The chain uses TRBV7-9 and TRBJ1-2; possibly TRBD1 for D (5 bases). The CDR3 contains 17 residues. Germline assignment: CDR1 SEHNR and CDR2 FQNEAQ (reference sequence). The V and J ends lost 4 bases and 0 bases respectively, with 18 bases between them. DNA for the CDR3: TGTGCCAGCAGCTCATTTAGGTCGGACACATCTAACTATGGCTACACCTTC. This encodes CASSSFRSDTSNYGYTF.

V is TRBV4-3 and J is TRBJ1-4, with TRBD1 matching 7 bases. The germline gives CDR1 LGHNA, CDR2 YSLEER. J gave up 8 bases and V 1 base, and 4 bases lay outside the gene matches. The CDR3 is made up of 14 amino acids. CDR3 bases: TGCGCCAGCAGCCAAGGACAGGGCGTGGAAAAACTGTTTTTT. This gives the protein CASSQGQGVEKLFF.

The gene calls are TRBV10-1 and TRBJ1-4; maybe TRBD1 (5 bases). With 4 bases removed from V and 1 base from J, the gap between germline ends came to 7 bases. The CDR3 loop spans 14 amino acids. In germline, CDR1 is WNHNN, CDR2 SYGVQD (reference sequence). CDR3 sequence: CASSAGETNEKLFF. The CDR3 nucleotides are TGCGCCAGCAGTGCGGGGGAAACTAATGAAAAACTGTTTTTT.

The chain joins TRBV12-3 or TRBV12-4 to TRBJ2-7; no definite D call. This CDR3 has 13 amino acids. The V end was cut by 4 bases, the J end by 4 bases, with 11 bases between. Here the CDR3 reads CASSSPAFYEQYF. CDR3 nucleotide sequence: TGTGCCAGCAGTTCCCCAGCGTTTTACGAGCAGTACTTC.

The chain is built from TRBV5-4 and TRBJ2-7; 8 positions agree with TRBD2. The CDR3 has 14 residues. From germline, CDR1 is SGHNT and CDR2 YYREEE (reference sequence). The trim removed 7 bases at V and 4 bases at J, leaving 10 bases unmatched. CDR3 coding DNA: TGTGCCAGCTCCCAGCCGGGCGGGAGGTACGAGCAGTACTTC. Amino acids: CASSQPGGRYEQYF.

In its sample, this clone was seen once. Here the CDR3 reads CASSIDSSGSISGELFF. CDR3 nucleotide sequence: TGTGCCAGTAGTATAGACTCTAGCGGGAGTATCTCCGGGGAGCTGTTTTTT. The J gene is TRBJ2-2, the V gene TRBV19; the match to TRBD2 covers 10 bases. The germline V gene has CDR1 LNHDA and CDR2 SQIVND (reference sequence). The ends lost 0 bases at V and 6 bases at J; junction bases unmatched: 7. The CDR3 sequence is 17 residues long. The full variable domain, with the rest looked up from reference TRBV19 and TRBJ2-2, is DGGITQSPKYLFRKEGQNVTLSCEQNLNHDAMYWYRQDPGQGLRLIYYSQIVNDFQKGDIAEGYSVSREKKESFPLTVTSAQKNPTAFYLCASSIDSSGSISGELFFGEGSRLTVL.

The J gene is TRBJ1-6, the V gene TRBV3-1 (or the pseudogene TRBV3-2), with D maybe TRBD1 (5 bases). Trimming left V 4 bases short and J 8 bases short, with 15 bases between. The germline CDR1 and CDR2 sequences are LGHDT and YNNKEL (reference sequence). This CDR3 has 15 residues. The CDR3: CASSPGPRGDSPLHF. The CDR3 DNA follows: TGTGCCAGCAGCCCCGGGCCCCGAGGGGATTCACCCCTCCACTTT.

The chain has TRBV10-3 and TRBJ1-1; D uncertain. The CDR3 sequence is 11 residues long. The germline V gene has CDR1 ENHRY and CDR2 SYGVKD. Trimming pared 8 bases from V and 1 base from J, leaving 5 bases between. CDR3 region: CAIGGNTEAFF. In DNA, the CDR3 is TGTGCCATCGGAGGGAACACTGAAGCTTTCTTT.

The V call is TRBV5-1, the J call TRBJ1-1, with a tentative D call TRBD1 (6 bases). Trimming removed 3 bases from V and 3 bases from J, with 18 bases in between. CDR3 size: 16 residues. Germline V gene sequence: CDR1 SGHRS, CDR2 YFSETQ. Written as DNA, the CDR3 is TGCGCCAGCAGCTCTAACCTACAGGGACCCTACACTGAAGCTTTCTTT. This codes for CASSSNLQGPYTEAFF.

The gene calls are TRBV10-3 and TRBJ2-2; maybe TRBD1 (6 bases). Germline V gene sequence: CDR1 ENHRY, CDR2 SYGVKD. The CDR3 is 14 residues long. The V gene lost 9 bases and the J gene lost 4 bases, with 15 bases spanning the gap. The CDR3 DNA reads TGTGCCATGACAGGTGTTCAAGGCACCGGGGAGCTGTTTTTT. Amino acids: CAMTGVQGTGELFF.

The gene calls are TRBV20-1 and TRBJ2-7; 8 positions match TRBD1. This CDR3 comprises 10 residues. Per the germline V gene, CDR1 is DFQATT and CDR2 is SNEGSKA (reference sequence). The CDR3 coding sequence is TGCGCCCAGGGGGCCAACGAGCAGTACTTC. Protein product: CAQGANEQYF.

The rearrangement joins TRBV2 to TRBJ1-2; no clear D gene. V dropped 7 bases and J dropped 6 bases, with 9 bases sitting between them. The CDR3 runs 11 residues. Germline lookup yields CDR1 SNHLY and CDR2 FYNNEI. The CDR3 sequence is CASTSGNGYTF. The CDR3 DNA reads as TGTGCCAGCACGTCCGGAAATGGCTACACCTTC.

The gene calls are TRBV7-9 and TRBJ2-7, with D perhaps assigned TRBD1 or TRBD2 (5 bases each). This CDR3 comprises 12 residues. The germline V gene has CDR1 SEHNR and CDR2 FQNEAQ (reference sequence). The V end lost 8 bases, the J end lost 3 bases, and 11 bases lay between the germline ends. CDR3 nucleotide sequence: TGTGCCAGCGGACATGGGAGCTACGAGCAGTACTTC. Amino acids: CASGHGSYEQYF.

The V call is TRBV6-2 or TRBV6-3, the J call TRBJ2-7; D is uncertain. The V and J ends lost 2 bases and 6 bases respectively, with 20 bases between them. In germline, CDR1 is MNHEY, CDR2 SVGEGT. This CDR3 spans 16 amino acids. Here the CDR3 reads CASSYDTARQAAEQYF. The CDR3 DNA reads TGTGCCAGCAGTTACGATACCGCCCGCCAGGCCGCCGAGCAGTACTTC.